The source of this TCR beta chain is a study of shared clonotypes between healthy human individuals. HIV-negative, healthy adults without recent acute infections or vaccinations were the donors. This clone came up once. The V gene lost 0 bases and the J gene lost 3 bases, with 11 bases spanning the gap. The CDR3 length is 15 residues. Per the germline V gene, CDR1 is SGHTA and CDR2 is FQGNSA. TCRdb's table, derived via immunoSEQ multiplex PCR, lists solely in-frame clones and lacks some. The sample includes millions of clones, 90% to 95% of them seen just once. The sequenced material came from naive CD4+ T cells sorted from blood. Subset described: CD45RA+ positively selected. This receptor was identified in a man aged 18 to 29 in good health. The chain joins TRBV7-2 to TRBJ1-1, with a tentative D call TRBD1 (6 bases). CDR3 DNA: TGTGCCAGCAGCTTAGCCGGGGGGCGATACACTGAAGCTTTCTTT. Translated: CASSLAGGRYTEAFF.